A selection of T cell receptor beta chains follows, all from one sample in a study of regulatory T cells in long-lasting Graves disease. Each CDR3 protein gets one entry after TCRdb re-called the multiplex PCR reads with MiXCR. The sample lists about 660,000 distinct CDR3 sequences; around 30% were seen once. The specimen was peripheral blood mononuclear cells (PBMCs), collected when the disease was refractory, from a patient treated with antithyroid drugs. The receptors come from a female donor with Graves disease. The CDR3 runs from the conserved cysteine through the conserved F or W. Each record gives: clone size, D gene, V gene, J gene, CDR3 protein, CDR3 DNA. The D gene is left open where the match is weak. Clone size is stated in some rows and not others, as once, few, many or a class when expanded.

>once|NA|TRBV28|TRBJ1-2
CASSRGLSNYGYTF
TGTGCCAGCAGCCGGGGCCTTTCTAACTATGGCTACACCTTC
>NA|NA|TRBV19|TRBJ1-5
CASSIGAGGNQPQHF
TGTGCCAGTAGTATAGGGGCCGGAGGAAATCAGCCCCAGCATTTT
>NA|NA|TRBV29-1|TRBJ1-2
CSVEGEGGYTF
TGCAGCGTTGAGGGGGAGGGGGGCTACACCTTC
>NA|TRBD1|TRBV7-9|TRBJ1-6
CASSTDRGYNSPLHF
TGTGCCAGCAGCACGGACAGGGGCTATAATTCACCCCTCCACTTT
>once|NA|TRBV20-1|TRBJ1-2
CSARVQPGSNYGYTF
TGCAGTGCTAGAGTCCAACCGGGTTCAAACTATGGCTACACCTTC
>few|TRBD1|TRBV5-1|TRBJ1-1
CASSFRDSYTEAFF
TGCGCCAGCAGCTTCCGGGACAGCTACACTGAAGCTTTCTTT
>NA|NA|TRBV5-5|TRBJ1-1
CASSSATGTPSLVFF
TGTGCCAGCAGCTCTGCAACCGGGACTCCCTCGTTAGTCTTCTTT
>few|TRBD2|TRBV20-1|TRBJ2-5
CSAWASGGETQYF
TGCAGTGCTTGGGCCTCGGGAGGAGAGACCCAGTACTTC
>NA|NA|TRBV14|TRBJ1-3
CASSQEYTIYF
TGTGCCAGCAGTCAGGAGTACACCATATATTTT
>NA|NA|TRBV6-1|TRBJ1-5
CASSPGRQLSNQPQHF
TGTGCCAGCAGTCCGGGACGGCAACTTAGCAATCAGCCCCAGCATTTT
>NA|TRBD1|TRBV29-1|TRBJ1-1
CSTTQGQGLTEAFF
TGCAGCACCACCCAGGGACAGGGGCTTACTGAAGCTTTCTTT
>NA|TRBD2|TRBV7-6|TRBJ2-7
CASSLTGLASGRLYEQYF
TGTGCCAGCAGCTTAACGGGCCTCGCTAGCGGGAGACTGTACGAGCAGTACTTC
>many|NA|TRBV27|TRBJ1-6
CASSRYPDSYSPLHF
TGTGCCAGCAGTCGATACCCCGACAGTTATTCACCCCTCCACTTT
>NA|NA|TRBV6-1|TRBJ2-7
CAGRTGGHEQYF
TGTGCCGGCCGGACTGGAGGTCACGAGCAGTACTTC
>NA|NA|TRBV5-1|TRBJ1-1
CASSLSPGAYTEAFF
TGCGCCAGCAGCTTGTCACCAGGAGCCTACACTGAAGCTTTCTTT
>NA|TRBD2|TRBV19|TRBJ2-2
CASSIASGSKTGELFF
TGTGCCAGTAGTATAGCCAGCGGGAGTAAAACCGGGGAGCTGTTTTTT
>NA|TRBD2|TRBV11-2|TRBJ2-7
CASSSGLAFHYEQYF
TGTGCCAGCAGCTCTGGACTAGCTTTTCACTACGAGCAGTACTTC